This T cell receptor beta chain emerged from a study of blood T cell repertoires in COVID-19. The CDR3 contains 16 residues. With 6 bases removed from V and 1 base from J, the gap between germline ends came to 17 bases. Looked up from germline, CDR1 is SGHTA and CDR2 is FQGNSA. As handled by the study authors: Nucleated cell counts were estimated from reference gene primer amplification. The protocol was immunoSEQ multiplex PCR, while the TCRdb copy is restricted to in-frame clones and leaves out a portion. D and trimming were read from the DNA, whereas the V and J calls and clone size are those reported in that table. The profile covers fewer than 90,000 clones, with almost 85% appearing a single time and over 35% taken by the ten largest.

The rearrangement links TRBV7-2 to TRBJ2-3, with a tentative D call TRBD2 (7 bases). The clonotype originates from a man in his 70s with acute or convalescent COVID-19. Input material: peripheral blood. The CDR3 bases are TGTGCCAGCAGTGGCGAGGGGGGGCGGGGCACAGATACGCAGTATTTT. Protein: CASSGEGGRGTDTQYF.